This T cell receptor beta chain was recovered during a study of T cell responses to AZD1222 COVID-19 vaccine. About this clone itself: Its antigen is currently unknown.

Regarding the study as a whole: Of the AZD1222 recipients, only six or seven were seropositive at baseline. Mostly white British, mostly female donors; authors suggested clonal diversity may be underestimated. Among vaccine-associated CD4 TCRs, coverage spanned spike, with dominance at 160-218 and 743-854.

Repertoires were generated with immunoSEQ multiplex PCR, while TCRdb's copy carries only in-frame clones and drops some. The sample has some 110,000 clones; roughly 93% are singletons. This CDR3 has 20 residues. Germline CDR1 reads MDHEN; CDR2 reads SYDVKM. The V gene lost 4 bases and the J gene lost 0 bases, with 22 bases spanning the gap. It was second doses at about 4 or about 12 weeks that were pooled. The sample was peripheral blood, taken 28 days after the second AZD1222 dose. This clonotype was sampled from an adult who received the AZD1222 COVID-19 vaccine. This chain uses TRBV28 with TRBJ1-6; TRBD1 might be the D (5 bases). For the CDR3, the DNA is TGTGCCAGCAGTTCCGATCCGGGACGTTTACCGAGCTCCTATAATTCACCCCTCCACTTT. Translation: CASSSDPGRLPSSYNSPLHF. The whole variable domain, filled in from reference TRBV28 and TRBJ1-6, reads DVKVTQSSRYLVKRTGEKVFLECVQDMDHENMFWYRQDPGLGLRLIYFSYDVKMKEKGDIPEGYSVSREKKERFSLILESASTNQTSMYLCASSSDPGRLPSSYNSPLHFGNGTRLTVT.